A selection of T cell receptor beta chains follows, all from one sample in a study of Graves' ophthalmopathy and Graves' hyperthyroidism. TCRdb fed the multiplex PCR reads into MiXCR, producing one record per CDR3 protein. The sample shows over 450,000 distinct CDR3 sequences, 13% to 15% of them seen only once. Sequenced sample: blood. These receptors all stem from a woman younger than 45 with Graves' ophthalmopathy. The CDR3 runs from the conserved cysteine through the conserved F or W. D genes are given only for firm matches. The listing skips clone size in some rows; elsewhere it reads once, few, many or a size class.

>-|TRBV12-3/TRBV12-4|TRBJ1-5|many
CASSSANGQPQHF
TGTGCCAGCAGTTCCGCCAATGGTCAGCCCCAGCATTTT
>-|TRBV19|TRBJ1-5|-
CASSIVGRYSNQPQHF
TGTGCCAGTAGTATCGTTGGACGGTATAGCAATCAGCCCCAGCATTTT
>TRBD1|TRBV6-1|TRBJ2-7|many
CASTEGARGREQYF
TGTGCCAGCACCGAGGGGGCGCGAGGAAGAGAGCAGTACTTC
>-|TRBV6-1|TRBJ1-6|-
CASAGLPGSPLHF
TGTGCCAGCGCGGGGCTTCCTGGGTCACCCCTCCACTTT
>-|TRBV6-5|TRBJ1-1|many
CASSYDGGHKAFF
TGTGCCAGCAGTTATGACGGGGGGCATAAAGCTTTCTTT
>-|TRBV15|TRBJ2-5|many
CATSRLGPDQETQYF
TGTGCCACCAGCAGACTCGGGCCGGATCAAGAGACCCAGTACTTC
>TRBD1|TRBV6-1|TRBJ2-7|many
CASSETGETRYEQYF
TGTGCCAGCAGTGAAACAGGGGAAACTCGCTACGAGCAGTACTTC
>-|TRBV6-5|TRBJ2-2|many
CASGRSTGELFF
TGTGCCAGCGGGAGAAGTACCGGGGAGCTGTTTTTT
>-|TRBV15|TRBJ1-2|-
CATSRQGAVRGYTF
TGTGCCACCAGCAGACAAGGCGCGGTACGGGGCTACACCTTC
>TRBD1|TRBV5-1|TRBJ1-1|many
CASRYRGGDTEAFF
TGCGCCAGCAGGTACAGGGGAGGTGACACTGAAGCTTTCTTT
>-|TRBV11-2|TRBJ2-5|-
CASSPPPFQETQYF
TGTGCCAGCAGCCCACCTCCTTTCCAAGAGACCCAGTACTTC
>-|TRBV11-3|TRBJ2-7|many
CASSPGRSSGYEQYF
TGTGCCAGCAGCCCAGGGCGGAGTAGCGGCTACGAGCAGTACTTC
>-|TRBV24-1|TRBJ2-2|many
CATMSRGSTGELFF
TGTGCCACCATGTCCCGGGGATCCACCGGGGAGCTGTTTTTT
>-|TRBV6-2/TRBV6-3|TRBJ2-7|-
CASRETGGYEQYF
TGTGCCAGCAGAGAGACAGGAGGCTACGAGCAGTACTTC
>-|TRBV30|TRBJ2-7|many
CAWGRAAYEQYF
TGTGCCTGGGGACGGGCGGCCTACGAGCAGTACTTC
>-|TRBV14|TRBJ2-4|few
CASSHHGWTQGGEDIKYF
TGTGCCAGCAGCCATCATGGGTGGACCCAAGGAGGGGAAGACATTAAGTACTTC
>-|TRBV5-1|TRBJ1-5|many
CASSLNALGSNQPQHF
TGCGCCAGCAGCTTGAACGCCCTGGGGAGCAATCAGCCCCAGCATTTT
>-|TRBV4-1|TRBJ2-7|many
CASSQGWAQAVYEQYF
TGCGCCAGCAGCCAAGGCTGGGCGCAGGCAGTCTACGAGCAGTACTTC
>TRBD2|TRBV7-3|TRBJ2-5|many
CASSVGTSGRDGETQYF
TGTGCCAGCAGCGTTGGGACTAGCGGGAGAGACGGAGAGACCCAGTACTTC
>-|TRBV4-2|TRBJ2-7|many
CASSQERESYEQYF
TGTGCCAGCAGCCAAGAGCGCGAATCCTACGAGCAGTACTTC
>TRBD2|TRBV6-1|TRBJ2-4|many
CASTLGGRVGNIQYF
TGTGCCAGCACCCTTGGGGGGAGGGTGGGAAACATTCAGTACTTC
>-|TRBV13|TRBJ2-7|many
CASSQDVDEQYF
TGTGCCAGCAGCCAGGACGTGGACGAGCAGTACTTC
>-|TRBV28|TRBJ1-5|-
CASSLFLGREGGNQPQHF
TGTGCCAGCAGTTTATTTTTGGGGAGGGAGGGGGGCAATCAGCCCCAGCATTTT
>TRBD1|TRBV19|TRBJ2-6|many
CASSSFGTGAAGANVLTF
TGTGCCAGTAGTTCCTTCGGGACAGGGGCGGCGGGGGCCAACGTCCTGACTTTC
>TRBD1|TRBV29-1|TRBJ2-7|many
CSAAQGAYEQYF
TGCAGCGCTGCACAGGGGGCGTACGAGCAGTACTTC
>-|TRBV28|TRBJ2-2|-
CASSLYQPGPTGELFF
TGTGCCAGCAGTTTATACCAACCAGGGCCCACCGGGGAGCTGTTTTTT
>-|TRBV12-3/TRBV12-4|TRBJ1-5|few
CASTQWGNQPQHF
TGTGCCAGCACCCAGTGGGGTAATCAGCCCCAGCATTTT
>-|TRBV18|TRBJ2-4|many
CASSPAGAAKNIQYF
TGTGCCAGCTCACCAGCGGGTGCAGCCAAAAACATTCAGTACTTC
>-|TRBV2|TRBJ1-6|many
CASSAGTRSGSPLHF
TGTGCCAGCAGCGCCGGGACGAGGTCCGGATCACCCCTCCACTTT
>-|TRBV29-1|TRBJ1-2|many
CSVVSNYGYTF
TGCAGCGTTGTGTCCAACTATGGCTACACCTTC
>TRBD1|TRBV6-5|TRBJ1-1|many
CASSYVRGQLTEAFF
TGTGCCAGCAGTTACGTTAGGGGGCAACTCACTGAAGCTTTCTTT
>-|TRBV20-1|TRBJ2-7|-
CSAEDHYEQYF
TGCAGTGCTGAGGATCACTACGAGCAGTACTTC
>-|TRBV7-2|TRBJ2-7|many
CASSLLPGRYEQYF
TGTGCCAGCAGCTTATTGCCGGGACGCTACGAGCAGTACTTC
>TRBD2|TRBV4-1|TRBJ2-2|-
CASSQASGLAGVGELFF
TGCGCCAGCAGCCAAGCTTCGGGACTAGCAGGAGTCGGGGAGCTGTTTTTT
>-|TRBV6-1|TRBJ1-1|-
CASSVGRAEAFF
TGTGCCAGCAGTGTCGGGAGGGCGGAAGCTTTCTTT
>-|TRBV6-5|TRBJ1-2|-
CASSYSTDLGGYTF
TGTGCCAGCAGTTACTCAACAGATTTGGGGGGCTACACCTTC
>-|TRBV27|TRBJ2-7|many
CASSSLNGWQGLSEQYF
TGTGCCAGCAGCTCCCTGAACGGGTGGCAGGGTTTATCCGAGCAGTACTTC
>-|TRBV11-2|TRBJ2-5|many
CASSLDWVPQYF
TGTGCCAGCAGCTTAGATTGGGTGCCCCAGTACTTC
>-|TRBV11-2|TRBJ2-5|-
CASSREHPQEAQYF
TGTGCCAGCAGCCGAGAGCATCCACAAGAGGCCCAGTACTTC
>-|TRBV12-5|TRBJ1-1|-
CASGLYKGILAEAFF
TGTGCTAGTGGTTTGTATAAAGGGATTTTGGCTGAAGCTTTCTTT
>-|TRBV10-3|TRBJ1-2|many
CATWEGIPGYTF
TGTGCCACCTGGGAGGGAATTCCTGGCTACACCTTC
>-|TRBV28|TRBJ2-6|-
CASSSGGRLPGANVLTF
TGTGCCAGCAGTTCCGGTGGACGTCTTCCTGGGGCCAACGTCCTGACTTTC
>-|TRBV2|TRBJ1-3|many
CASSEGLGNTIYF
TGTGCCAGCAGTGAAGGTCTGGGAAACACCATATATTTT
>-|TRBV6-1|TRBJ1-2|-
CASNPLRDTDGYTF
TGTGCCAGCAACCCTCTCCGGGACACTGATGGCTACACCTTC
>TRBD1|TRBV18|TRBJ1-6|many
CASSAASQGADNSPLHF
TGTGCCAGCTCAGCAGCATCACAGGGGGCGGATAATTCACCCCTCCACTTT
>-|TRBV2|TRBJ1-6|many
CASSWRVSSYNSPLHF
TGTGCCAGCAGTTGGAGGGTTAGCTCCTATAATTCACCCCTCCACTTT